Listed here are 28 T cell receptor beta chains from one sample, sequenced in a study of cytomegalovirus exposure and HLA in healthy donors. The PCR had 60 Vbeta and 13 Jbeta primers. Produced via immunoSEQ multiplex PCR; TCRdb's table is partial and in-frame only. The repertoire holds 160,000 or so clones, with over 80% as singletons. The sample comprised PBMCs. The receptors were sampled from a woman aged 18-30 years in good health and CMV-seronegative.

The chain carries TRBV10-2 and TRBJ2-7, with TRBD1 matching 10 bases. Trimming cost V 6 bases and J 2 bases; bases outside gene matches: 4. The CDR3 spans 14 residues. From germline, CDR1 is WSHSY and CDR2 SAAADI. In DNA form, the CDR3 reads TGCGCCAGCAGGGGGGACAGGGGAACCTACGAGCAGTACTTC. Translated, it gives CASRGDRGTYEQYF.

V and J are TRBV28 and TRBJ1-2, with D maybe TRBD1 (5 bases). Germline V CDR1 and CDR2: MDHEN, SYDVKM. The germline V and J ends were trimmed by 4 bases and 0 bases, with 15 bases remaining between them. The CDR3 runs to 16 residues. Here the CDR3 reads CASSSGGVRANYGYTF. CDR3 sequence (DNA): TGTGCCAGCAGTTCGGGGGGGGTGAGAGCTAACTATGGCTACACCTTC.

V and J are TRBV28 and TRBJ2-1; a weak D match, TRBD2 (5 bases). The CDR3 extends over 12 amino acids. The V gene's germline CDR1 is MDHEN and CDR2 SYDVKM. Trimming stripped 5 bases from V and 8 bases from J, with 10 bases between. The chain's CDR3 is CASSKTGYEQFF. DNA for the CDR3: TGTGCCAGCAGTAAGACGGGGTATGAGCAGTTCTTC.

The V gene is TRBV5-6, the J gene TRBJ2-7, with D unclear. Trimming left V 1 base short and J 6 bases short, with 11 bases between. The CDR3 extends over 13 amino acids. Germline V gives CDR1 SGHDT, CDR2 YYEEEE. The CDR3 bases are TGTGCCAGCAGCTTGCAATTGGTGAGCGAGCAGTACTTC. It yields the protein CASSLQLVSEQYF.

This sequence joins TRBV5-1 and TRBJ2-2, with 8 positions matching TRBD2. The length of the CDR3 is 16 residues. Germline trimming cut 4 bases from V and 3 bases from J; bases unmatched to any gene: 8. CDR1 is SGHRS, CDR2 YFSETQ, per germline. In nucleotides, the CDR3 is TGCGCCAGCAGCCCCGGGGTAGCGGGGTACACCGGGGAGCTGTTTTTT. Translating it yields CASSPGVAGYTGELFF.

This clone turned up a few times. This chain connects TRBV5-8 to TRBJ1-1; D is uncertain. Trimming shortened V by 4 bases and J by 1 base, and 11 bases separated the two germline ends. The germline CDR1 and CDR2 sequences are SGHTS and YDEGEE. This CDR3 contains 14 residues. The CDR3, as DNA: TGTGCCAGCAGCCCCCTAGTGCGGAACACTGAAGCTTTCTTT. The encoded protein is CASSPLVRNTEAFF.

J is TRBJ2-5 and V is TRBV6-6, with 8 bases aligning to TRBD1. J lost 5 bases, V lost 6 bases, and 5 bases had no gene match. Germline V gene data show CDR1 as MNHNY and CDR2 as SVGAGI (reference sequence). CDR3 size: 13 residues. CDR3 DNA sequence: TGTGCCAGCAGACAGGGGGAGGTGGAGACCCAGTACTTC. It translates to CASRQGEVETQYF.

CDR3 DNA sequence: TGTGCCAGCAGTTCGACCGGGACAGGGTTCAAGGAAGCTTTCTTT. This translates into CASSSTGTGFKEAFF. The genes are TRBV27 and TRBJ1-1; 9 bases map to TRBD1. J lost 8 bases, V lost 4 bases, and 11 bases had no gene match. This CDR3 region has 15 residues. The germline V gene encodes CDR1 MNHEY and CDR2 SMNVEV (reference sequence).

CDR3: CASARTGFYEQYF. In DNA, the CDR3 is TGTGCCAGCGCCCGGACAGGGTTCTACGAGCAGTACTTC. V usage is TRBV28 and J usage is TRBJ2-7; 8 bases agree with TRBD1. Trimming removed 8 bases from V and 3 bases from J; junction bases left unmatched: 6. CDR3 length: 13 residues. Germline lookup yields CDR1 MDHEN and CDR2 SYDVKM.

This chain connects TRBV4-1 to TRBJ2-1, with D possibly TRBD1 on 6 matching bases. This CDR3 is built from 14 residues. The V end lost 2 bases, the J end lost 7 bases, and 12 bases lay between the germline ends. Germline V gene lookup returns CDR1 MGHRA and CDR2 YSYEKL. The CDR3 region has the DNA TGCGCCAGCAGCCAAAGCCAGGGGTGGAATGAGCAGTTCTTC. It yields the protein CASSQSQGWNEQFF.

This clone was seen more than once but under ten times. CDR3 DNA sequence: TGTGCCACCGTCGATGCGGGGCCCTACAATGAGCAGTTCTTC. Amino acids: CATVDAGPYNEQFF. This rearrangement joins TRBV6-1 to TRBJ2-1; tentative D call: TRBD2 (6 bases). CDR1 and CDR2 (germline): MNHNS, SASEGT. Trimming removed 10 bases from V and 2 bases from J, with 15 bases in between. This CDR3 is built from 14 residues.

This chain connects TRBV4-1 to TRBJ1-2; 9 positions agree with TRBD1. The CDR3 extends over 17 amino acids. J lost 1 base, V lost 5 bases, and 11 bases had no gene match. The germline gives CDR1 MGHRA, CDR2 YSYEKL. CDR3 region: CASSERTGAVSNYGYTF. The CDR3 DNA reads TGCGCCAGCAGCGAACGGACAGGGGCGGTTAGTAACTATGGCTACACCTTC.

The CDR3 bases are TGTGCCAGTAGGCTCGCGGGGGGCCCCAGGGAGGGTGAGCAGTTCTTC. Protein: CASRLAGGPREGEQFF. This chain connects TRBV19 to TRBJ2-1; 8 bases fit TRBD2. The CDR3 sequence is 16 residues long. CDR1 is LNHDA, CDR2 SQIVND, per germline (reference sequence). V lost 6 bases and J lost 9; bases outside the gene matches: 16.

J is TRBJ2-1 and V is TRBV7-9, with TRBD1 as a possible D gene (6 bases). From germline, CDR1 is SEHNR and CDR2 FQNEAQ (reference sequence). The CDR3 contains 14 residues. The V gene lost 5 bases and the J gene lost 4 bases, with 12 bases spanning the gap. CDR3 loop: CASSRDTGYNEQFF. The CDR3 nucleotides are TGTGCCAGCAGCCGAGACACAGGGTACAATGAGCAGTTCTTC.

The genes are TRBV5-4 and TRBJ2-3, with D perhaps matching TRBD1 (6 bases). Germline V gene sequence: CDR1 SGHNT, CDR2 YYREEE (reference sequence). This CDR3 comprises 15 residues. With 1 base removed from V and 0 bases from J, the gap between germline ends came to 9 bases. The CDR3 spells CASSLRGGSTDTQYF. The CDR3 DNA follows: TGTGCCAGCAGCTTGCGAGGGGGTAGCACAGATACGCAGTATTTT.

CDR3 coding DNA: TGTGCCAGCAGTGTGGGACAGAAAGAGACCCAGTACTTC. It specifies CASSVGQKETQYF. The rearrangement links TRBV6-1 to TRBJ2-5; 7 bases align to TRBD1. The CDR3 sequence is 13 residues long. V gave up 4 bases and J gave up 3 bases; unmatched junction bases: 2. The V gene's germline CDR1 is MNHNS and CDR2 SASEGT.

This clone occurred a few times. V and J are TRBV5-1 and TRBJ2-3; 7 bases map to TRBD1. The CDR3 runs 17 residues. J lost 0 bases, V lost 3 bases, and 10 bases had no gene match. CDR1 is SGHRS, CDR2 YFSETQ, per germline. DNA for the CDR3: TGCGCCAGCAGCTCAACGCTCGGGACAGATAGCACAGATACGCAGTATTTT. Amino acids: CASSSTLGTDSTDTQYF.

The rearrangement uses TRBV7-9 and TRBJ1-1; 10 bases fit TRBD1. V was pared by 5 bases and J by 5 bases, with 8 bases of the junction left unmatched. The CDR3 consists of 15 residues. Germline V gives CDR1 SEHNR, CDR2 FQNEAQ (reference sequence). This CDR3 is CASSPQWDRGTEAFF. CDR3 DNA: TGTGCCAGCAGCCCACAATGGGACAGGGGTACTGAAGCTTTCTTT.

The rearrangement links TRBV11-3 to TRBJ1-3; 8 bases agree with TRBD1. V dropped 4 bases and J dropped 3; count of bases not matched to a gene: 11. The CDR3 length is 17 residues. Germline CDR1 SGHNT, CDR2 YENEEA. CDR3 residues: CASSSGRTGRVGNTIYF. CDR3 in DNA: TGTGCCAGCAGCTCCGGCCGGACAGGGCGAGTTGGAAACACCATATATTTT.

J is TRBJ2-5 and V is TRBV20-1, with D unclear. The V end was cut by 6 bases, the J end by 5 bases, with 10 bases between. The CDR3 sequence is 11 residues long. Germline values: CDR1 DFQATT, CDR2 SNEGSKA (reference sequence). In DNA form, the CDR3 reads TGCAGTGCCCAGTCGAGGGAGACCCAGTACTTC. Amino acid sequence: CSAQSRETQYF.

DNA of the CDR3: TGTGCCAGCAGCCATGGACAGTACGAGCAGTACTTC. Encoded protein: CASSHGQYEQYF. This chain connects TRBV7-9 to TRBJ2-7, with D maybe TRBD1 (6 bases). This CDR3 spans 12 amino acids. The V and J ends lost 5 bases and 4 bases respectively, with 9 bases between them. Germline values: CDR1 SEHNR, CDR2 FQNEAQ (reference sequence).

The CDR3 nucleotides are TGTGCCAGTAGTATTGTCCGGGGAGGAAGCTCCTACAATGAGCAGTTCTTC. Protein: CASSIVRGGSSYNEQFF. The rearrangement uses TRBV19 and TRBJ2-1, with D possibly TRBD2 on 6 matching bases. The V end was cut by 3 bases, the J end by 0 bases, with 15 bases between. This CDR3 region has 17 residues. Germline CDR1 is LNHDA and CDR2 is SQIVND (reference sequence).

V gene TRBV2 combines with J gene TRBJ1-3; 9 nucleotides align to TRBD1. J was trimmed by 0 bases and V by 6 bases; bases with no gene match: 6. This CDR3 comprises 16 residues. Germline V gives CDR1 SNHLY, CDR2 FYNNEI. The CDR3 reads CASSDDRGFSGNTIYF. For the CDR3, the DNA is TGTGCCAGCAGCGACGACAGGGGGTTCTCTGGAAACACCATATATTTT. Together with reference TRBV2 and TRBJ1-3, the CDR3 gives the full variable domain: EPEVTQTPSHQVTQMGQEVILRCVPISNHLYFYWYRQILGQKVEFLVSFYNNEISEKSEIFDDQFSVERPDGSNFTLKIRSTKLEDSAMYFCASSDDRGFSGNTIYFGEGSWLTVV.

This sequence joins TRBV9 and TRBJ1-1; D ambiguous. The ends were cut back, 0 bases at V and 3 bases at J, with 6 bases in the middle. This CDR3 region has 13 residues. Germline CDR1 is SGDLS and CDR2 is YYNGEE. The CDR3 protein is CASSVARDTEAFF. The CDR3 DNA reads TGTGCCAGCAGCGTAGCCCGGGACACTGAAGCTTTCTTT.

The chain has TRBV30 and TRBJ1-6, with TRBD1 matching 7 bases. Trimming at V came to 7 bases and at J to 4 bases, leaving 4 bases not matched to a gene. CDR1 GTSNPN and CDR2 SVGIG come from the germline V gene (reference sequence). This CDR3 contains 13 residues. In DNA form, the CDR3 reads TGTGCCTACAGGGGTCGGTATAATTCACCCCTCCACTTT. This codes for CAYRGRYNSPLHF. The full variable domain, in which reference TRBV30 and TRBJ1-6 provide the parts outside the CDR3, is SQTIHQWPATLVQPVGSPLSLECTVEGTSNPNLYWYRQAAGRGLQLLFYSVGIGQISSEVPQNLSASRPQDRQFILSSKKLLLSDSGFYLCAYRGRYNSPLHFGNGTRLTVT.

This clone was seen just once. V is TRBV20-1 and J is TRBJ2-7, with D hard to call. The germline V and J ends were trimmed by 6 bases and 3 bases, with 9 bases remaining between them. Germline CDR1 is DFQATT and CDR2 is SNEGSKA (reference sequence). This CDR3 has 11 amino acids. The CDR3 region is CSAPLLYEQYF. In DNA, the CDR3 is TGCAGTGCACCCTTACTCTACGAGCAGTACTTC.

This CDR3 reads CASSFRETQYF. In DNA form, the CDR3 reads TGTGCCAGCAGTTTTCGAGAGACCCAGTACTTC. The chain employs TRBV27 and TRBJ2-5, with D unclear. Trimming shortened V by 3 bases and J by 4 bases, and 3 bases separated the two germline ends. CDR1 is MNHEY, CDR2 SMNVEV, per germline (reference sequence). The CDR3 sequence is 11 residues long.

The chain couples TRBV9 to TRBJ2-3, with 9 bases identical to TRBD1. V was pared by 0 bases and J by 3 bases, with 8 bases of the junction left unmatched. The CDR3 is made up of 17 amino acids. The germline gives CDR1 SGDLS, CDR2 YYNGEE. The CDR3 sequence is CASSVEGQGSPTDTQYF. Here the CDR3 DNA reads TGTGCCAGCAGCGTAGAGGGACAGGGCTCCCCAACAGATACGCAGTATTTT.